The next 16 T cell receptor beta chains were all read from a single sample in a study of T cells in Graves' hyperthyroidism and ophthalmopathy. Amplification of TCR beta CDR3 regions was performed using RNA transcripts as template. RT-PCR in the first round (using the HTBI primer set) targeted the TCR CDR3. Each CDR3 protein is one row after TCRdb ran MiXCR on the multiplex PCR reads. Found here are more than 550,000 distinct CDR3 sequences, 17% of them singletons; the top ten hold roughly a sixth. Sequencing was performed on blood. These receptor sequences come from a man aged 50-59 years with Graves' hyperthyroidism.

This clonotype was detected many times. The gene calls are TRBV11-3 and TRBJ2-1, with 8 positions matching TRBD1. The CDR3 is made up of 14 amino acids. The V segment lost 5 bases and the J segment 7 bases; nucleotides outside the gene matches: 7. CDR1 is SGHNT, CDR2 YENEEA, per germline. This CDR3 is CASSTRTGKNEQFF. CDR3 in DNA: TGTGCCAGCAGCACTCGGACAGGGAAGAATGAGCAGTTCTTC.

This clonotype appeared a few times. The chain has TRBV12-3 or TRBV12-4 and TRBJ2-2, with 8 bases lining up with TRBD1. The junction had 2 bases not matched to a gene; V was cut back by 1 base and J by 4 bases. The CDR3 has 15 amino acids. This CDR3 is CASSLVRGRTGELFF. CDR3 nucleotides: TGTGCCAGCAGTTTAGTCAGGGGGCGCACCGGGGAGCTGTTTTTT.

This clonotype was detected many times. This rearrangement joins TRBV9 to TRBJ1-1; D unresolved. V dropped 0 bases and J dropped 2 bases, with 5 bases sitting between them. This CDR3 has 13 residues. The germline CDR1 and CDR2 sequences are SGDLS and YYNGEE. The CDR3 spells CASSVASNTEAFF. CDR3 in DNA: TGTGCCAGCAGCGTAGCATCAAACACTGAAGCTTTCTTT.

The sample holds many counts of this clonotype. This rearrangement joins TRBV28 to TRBJ1-4, with D possibly TRBD1 on 6 matching bases. V lost 6 bases and J 4 bases, leaving 18 bases between the germline ends. The CDR3 loop spans 16 amino acids. Germline V gene sequence: CDR1 MDHEN, CDR2 SYDVKM. CDR3 region: CASSTLGGQINEKLFF. The CDR3 DNA sequence: TGTGCCAGCAGCACCCTGGGGGGGCAGATTAATGAAAAACTGTTTTTT.

In nucleotides, the CDR3 is TGCGCCAGCAGCTCGACAGGGGTACGGGAAGAGACCCAGTACTTC. Encoded protein: CASSSTGVREETQYF. This rearrangement joins TRBV5-1 to TRBJ2-5, with 8 bases identical to TRBD1. The CDR3 is made up of 15 amino acids. Germline assignment: CDR1 SGHRS and CDR2 YFSETQ. V lost 3 bases to trimming and J lost 3 bases; unmatched junction nucleotides: 7.

This clonotype has ten or more counts. The rearrangement joins TRBV11-2 to TRBJ2-1; no clear D. This CDR3 spans 18 amino acids. V was shortened by 1 base and J by 4 bases, with 20 bases between the two germline ends. Germline values: CDR1 SGHAT, CDR2 FQNNGV. The CDR3 coding sequence is TGTGCCAGCAGCTTAGCGGGCGGCCTAGATCACCTTTACAATGAGCAGTTCTTC. This encodes CASSLAGGLDHLYNEQFF.

Ten or more counts support this clonotype. The chain joins TRBV7-9 to TRBJ2-3; D possibly corresponds to TRBD2 (5 bases). Looked up from germline, CDR1 is SEHNR and CDR2 is FQNEAQ (reference sequence). The CDR3 covers 13 residues. V lost 5 bases to trimming and J lost 6 bases, with 12 bases between them. The CDR3 bases are TGTGCCAGCAGCCCTACTAGTTCGGATACGCAGTATTTT. It codes for CASSPTSSDTQYF.

This clonotype was seen more than once but under ten times. V usage is TRBV30 and J usage is TRBJ1-5; D gene uncertain. The CDR3 totals 14 residues. From germline, CDR1 is GTSNPN and CDR2 SVGIG (reference sequence). Trimming pared 1 base from V and 4 bases from J, leaving 11 bases between. CDR3 DNA: TGTGCCTGGAGTGGAGGGTTGGAGAATCAGCCCCAGCATTTT. Amino acid sequence: CAWSGGLENQPQHF. The full variable domain, with the rest looked up from reference TRBV30 and TRBJ1-5, is SQTIHQWPATLVQPVGSPLSLECTVEGTSNPNLYWYRQAAGRGLQLLFYSVGIGQISSEVPQNLSASRPQDRQFILSSKKLLLSDSGFYLCAWSGGLENQPQHFGDGTRLSIL.

This clonotype was picked up a small number of times. The chain joins TRBV4-3 to TRBJ2-7; D ambiguous. This CDR3 contains 14 residues. V lost 0 bases, J lost 6 bases, and 12 bases lay in between. The V gene's germline CDR1 is LGHNA and CDR2 YSLEER. The CDR3 protein is CASSQDILVREQYF. For the CDR3, the DNA is TGCGCCAGCAGCCAAGATATATTGGTTCGCGAGCAGTACTTC.

This clonotype was recorded at least ten times. The genes are TRBV10-3 and TRBJ2-7, with a tentative D call TRBD2 (6 bases). V dropped 1 base and J dropped 1 base, with 14 bases sitting between them. Germline lookup yields CDR1 ENHRY and CDR2 SYGVKD. The length of the CDR3 is 16 residues. The CDR3 DNA reads TGTGCCATCAGTGAGTTGGGTAGCGGAGAATCCTACGAGCAGTACTTC. Its protein product is CAISELGSGESYEQYF.

This clonotype appeared many times. The V gene is TRBV5-1, the J gene TRBJ2-7; 10 bases map to TRBD1. CDR1 is SGHRS, CDR2 YFSETQ, per germline. With 3 bases clipped from V and 3 bases from J, the junction kept 9 bases outside the gene matches. This CDR3 has 16 residues. CDR3: CASSWSGTGAFYEQYF. The DNA of the CDR3 is TGCGCCAGCAGCTGGTCCGGGACAGGGGCATTCTACGAGCAGTACTTC. Complete variable domain (other parts from reference TRBV5-1 and TRBJ2-7): KAGVTQTPRYLIKTRGQQVTLSCSPISGHRSVSWYQQTPGQGLQFLFEYFSETQRNKGNFPGRFSGRQFSNSRSEMNVSTLELGDSALYLCASSWSGTGAFYEQYFGPGTRLTVT.

This clonotype was seen ten or more times. The CDR3, as DNA: TGTGCCAGCAGAGCTCGGGACGGAGCTTCCTACGAGCAGTACTTC. Its protein is CASRARDGASYEQYF. The chain combines TRBV2 with TRBJ2-7; either TRBD1 or TRBD2 may fit D (5 bases each). Trimming took off 6 bases at V and 1 base at J, with 16 bases between the two ends. The CDR3 extends over 15 amino acids. The germline V gene has CDR1 SNHLY and CDR2 FYNNEI.

This clonotype was observed at least ten times. The chain joins TRBV12-3 or TRBV12-4 to TRBJ1-1, with D tentatively TRBD1 (6 bases). The CDR3 totals 16 residues. Trimming stripped 2 bases from V and 4 bases from J, with 17 bases between. CDR3 amino acids: CASSLKVVGTLTEAFF. In nucleotides, the CDR3 is TGTGCCAGCAGTTTAAAGGTGGTAGGGACACTCACTGAAGCTTTCTTT.

The rearrangement links TRBV19 to TRBJ1-5, with D unresolved. The length of the CDR3 is 14 residues. V lost 2 bases, J lost 6 bases, and 11 bases lay in between. CDR1 is LNHDA, CDR2 SQIVND, per germline (reference sequence). CDR3 sequence reads: CASSINLRIQPQHF. CDR3 DNA sequence: TGTGCCAGTAGTATAAACCTACGGATTCAGCCCCAGCATTTT.

This clonotype was seen repeatedly, ten times or more. This chain uses TRBV28 with TRBJ2-1; D possibly corresponds to TRBD2 (7 bases). V was shortened by 6 bases and J by 5 bases, with 11 bases between the two germline ends. There are 13 residues in the CDR3. Germline CDR1 MDHEN, CDR2 SYDVKM. The DNA of the CDR3 is TGTGCCAGCAGAGCGGGACACCACAATGAGCAGTTCTTC. Amino acid sequence: CASRAGHHNEQFF.

The sample holds many counts of this clonotype. The chain uses TRBV2 and TRBJ2-7; TRBD2 aligns across 8 bases. Trimming cost V 6 bases and J 3 bases; bases outside gene matches: 16. Germline V gene lookup returns CDR1 SNHLY and CDR2 FYNNEI. This CDR3 contains 17 residues. The CDR3 here is CASSLGRRGAASYEQYF. The DNA for the CDR3 is TGTGCCAGCAGCCTGGGAAGGCGGGGGGCTGCAAGCTACGAGCAGTACTTC.